The 30 T cell receptor beta chains below all came from one sample that was sequenced in a study of shared clonotypes between healthy human individuals. The naive CD8 subset, CD45RO-negative cells positively selected for CCR7, excluded terminally differentiated effector memory CD45RA+ cells. Libraries were prepared by immunoSEQ multiplex PCR; TCRdb keeps only in-frame clonotypes and omits some of them. The profile shows more than 550,000 clones, 92% of them singletons. Sequencing was performed on naive CD8+ T cells sorted from blood. These receptors were taken from a man aged 25-40 years in good health.

The genes are TRBV14 and TRBJ2-7, with 8 bases identical to TRBD1. CDR1 SGHDN and CDR2 FVKESK come from the germline V gene. The CDR3 is 14 residues long. Unmatched junction bases numbered 9, after V lost 5 bases and J lost 6 bases. CDR3 DNA: TGTGCCAGCAGCACCCGGACAGGGAAGAGCGAGCAGTACTTC. Translated, it gives CASSTRTGKSEQYF.

The V gene is TRBV7-9, the J gene TRBJ2-2, with D perhaps TRBD1 (5 bases). Trimming removed 5 bases at V and 3 bases at J, with 10 bases between. Germline-derived CDR1 and CDR2 are SEHNR and FQNEAQ (reference sequence). This CDR3 has 14 residues. CDR3 loop: CASSARQHTGELFF. In DNA, the CDR3 is TGTGCCAGCAGCGCCCGACAGCACACCGGGGAGCTGTTTTTT.

The chain carries TRBV7-9 and TRBJ2-1, with D possibly TRBD2 on 6 matching bases. From germline, CDR1 is SEHNR and CDR2 FQNEAQ (reference sequence). This CDR3 contains 19 residues. With 0 bases removed from V and 8 bases from J, the gap between germline ends came to 26 bases. In DNA, the CDR3 is TGTGCCAGCAGCTTAGCTGTAGGTAGTGTCCGGGAGCGTAGGGATGAGCAGTTCTTC. It translates to CASSLAVGSVRERRDEQFF.

The genes are TRBV6-5 and TRBJ2-7; D is undetermined. Per germline, CDR1 MNHEY and CDR2 SVGAGI. This CDR3 comprises 12 residues. With 0 bases removed from V and 8 bases from J, the gap between germline ends came to 8 bases. CDR3 nucleotides: TGTGCCAGCAGTTACTCGACGAACCAGCAGTACTTC. Protein: CASSYSTNQQYF.

This clone was observed a single time. J is TRBJ1-4 and V is TRBV30; no firm D call. Germline-derived CDR1 and CDR2 are GTSNPN and SVGIG (reference sequence). The CDR3 contains 11 residues. V was cut by 2 bases and J by 8 bases, with 6 bases left in between. The CDR3 region is CAWSIGEKLFF. The CDR3 nucleotides read TGTGCCTGGAGTATCGGCGAAAAACTGTTTTTT.

This clone was counted a few times. The rearrangement joins TRBV27 to TRBJ2-1, with a possible D match to TRBD2 (6 bases). This CDR3 has 12 residues. V dropped 7 bases and J dropped 6 bases, with 10 bases sitting between them. Looked up from germline, CDR1 is MNHEY and CDR2 is SMNVEV (reference sequence). CDR3 sequence reads: CASTRDGNEQFF. As DNA, the CDR3 is TGTGCCAGCACGCGGGACGGCAATGAGCAGTTCTTC.

This chain links TRBV4-1 with TRBJ2-1, with 12 nucleotides matching TRBD2. Germline assignment: CDR1 MGHRA and CDR2 YSYEKL. V was clipped by 1 base and J by 9 bases; unmatched bases: 4. This CDR3 has 15 amino acids. The CDR3 DNA reads TGCGCCAGCAGCCAAGGGACTAGCGGGACGGCTGAGCAGTTCTTC. This translates into CASSQGTSGTAEQFF.

The chain uses TRBV9 and TRBJ2-7; TRBD2 matches 10 bases. Germline CDR1 is SGDLS and CDR2 is YYNGEE. The CDR3 runs 14 residues. V dropped 0 bases and J dropped 6; count of bases not matched to a gene: 3. The CDR3 DNA follows: TGTGCCAGCAGCGTAGGGCTAGCGGGAGTCGAGCAGTACTTC. It is translated as CASSVGLAGVEQYF.

The rearrangement links TRBV28 to TRBJ2-7; D may correspond to TRBD1 or TRBD2 (6 bases each). The V end was cut by 3 bases, the J end by 7 bases, with 16 bases between. CDR1 is MDHEN and CDR2 is SYDVKM in the germline V gene. This CDR3 region has 14 residues. The CDR3 loop reads CASSLFSGAGEQYF. CDR3 coding DNA: TGTGCCAGCAGTTTGTTTTCGGGGGCTGGGGAGCAGTACTTC. Based on the CDR3 plus reference TRBV28 and TRBJ2-7, the full variable domain is DVKVTQSSRYLVKRTGEKVFLECVQDMDHENMFWYRQDPGLGLRLIYFSYDVKMKEKGDIPEGYSVSREKKERFSLILESASTNQTSMYLCASSLFSGAGEQYFGPGTRLTVT.

V and J are TRBV29-1 and TRBJ2-3, with D possibly being TRBD1 (5 bases). The germline V and J ends were trimmed by 3 bases and 0 bases, with 13 bases remaining between them. The CDR3 sequence is 15 residues long. Germline lookup yields CDR1 SQVTM and CDR2 ANQGSEA. The CDR3 bases are TGCAGCGTTGACGACAGAAAATCTAGCACAGATACGCAGTATTTT. It yields the protein CSVDDRKSSTDTQYF.

The V gene is TRBV5-1, the J gene TRBJ1-1; tentative D call: TRBD1 (6 bases). CDR1 is SGHRS and CDR2 is YFSETQ in the germline V gene. The CDR3 is 16 residues long. The V and J ends lost 3 bases and 3 bases respectively, with 18 bases between them. Here the CDR3 reads CASSSGLGEGDTEAFF. In DNA form, the CDR3 reads TGCGCCAGCAGCTCCGGCCTGGGGGAGGGGGACACTGAAGCTTTCTTT.

V is TRBV6-4 and J is TRBJ2-2; 7 nucleotides match TRBD1. After removal of 6 bases from V and 6 bases from J, the junction contained 10 bases not matched to a gene. This CDR3 has 15 amino acids. Germline assignment: CDR1 MRHNA and CDR2 SNTAGT. This CDR3 is CASSEDRQSPGELFF. CDR3 in DNA: TGTGCCAGCAGCGAGGACAGGCAATCCCCCGGGGAGCTGTTTTTT.

A single count supports this clone. The chain has TRBV2 and TRBJ2-7; possibly TRBD1 for D (5 bases). The CDR3 totals 20 residues. V lost 7 bases and J lost 6, with 37 bases in between. Germline assignment: CDR1 SNHLY and CDR2 FYNNEI. The CDR3, as DNA: TGTGCCAGCAAACCAGGGTTGAACCCGATAGGGTGGGTCGGGCCCTCCGAGCAGTACTTC. It specifies CASKPGLNPIGWVGPSEQYF.

This sequence joins TRBV27 and TRBJ2-7; no reliable D call. CDR3 length equals 16 residues. V was trimmed by 5 bases and J by 0 bases, leaving 17 bases between them. The germline V gene has CDR1 MNHEY and CDR2 SMNVEV (reference sequence). For the CDR3, the DNA is TGTGCCAGCAGTGCGACCCGCGAAGCCGTCTCCTACGAGCAGTACTTC. This encodes CASSATREAVSYEQYF.

This chain uses TRBV28 with TRBJ2-7; D is unresolved. This CDR3 spans 15 amino acids. Germline CDR1 and CDR2: MDHEN and SYDVKM. Trimming pared 6 bases from V and 0 bases from J, leaving 15 bases between. The CDR3 region is CASRPVGSSSYEQYF. DNA for the CDR3: TGTGCCAGCAGGCCGGTGGGGTCTAGCTCCTACGAGCAGTACTTC.

The chain couples TRBV27 to TRBJ1-2, with D hard to call. Trimming pared 5 bases from V and 5 bases from J, leaving 21 bases between. The CDR3 has 16 residues. Germline CDR1 and CDR2: MNHEY and SMNVEV (reference sequence). As DNA, the CDR3 is TGTGCCAGCAGTGACCATCAAGGCCCATCGGGATATGGCTACACCTTC. This sequence encodes CASSDHQGPSGYGYTF.

The chain employs TRBV27 and TRBJ2-5, with TRBD2 as a possible D gene (5 bases). V was pared by 3 bases and J by 6 bases, with 14 bases between. The CDR3 extends over 14 amino acids. CDR1 and CDR2 (germline): MNHEY, SMNVEV (reference sequence). CDR3 protein: CASSFSGESKTQYF. The CDR3 nucleotides read TGTGCCAGCAGTTTTTCCGGGGAGTCGAAGACCCAGTACTTC.

The chain combines TRBV11-2 with TRBJ2-3, with D possibly TRBD2 on 5 matching bases. V was pared by 4 bases and J by 6 bases, with 20 bases between. Germline CDR1 and CDR2: SGHAT and FQNNGV. The CDR3 is 16 residues long. DNA of the CDR3: TGTGCCAGCAGCTCCGGATGGGCCCTAGCATATGATACGCAGTATTTT. Translated: CASSSGWALAYDTQYF.

The gene calls are TRBV28 and TRBJ2-7; D is possibly TRBD2 (6 bases). Trimming shortened V by 8 bases and J by 3 bases, and 14 bases separated the two germline ends. The CDR3 contains 13 residues. CDR1 MDHEN and CDR2 SYDVKM come from the germline V gene. The CDR3 coding sequence is TGTGCCAGCGCACTCAGGGAGGACTACGAGCAGTACTTC. This encodes CASALREDYEQYF. Complete variable domain (other parts from reference TRBV28 and TRBJ2-7): DVKVTQSSRYLVKRTGEKVFLECVQDMDHENMFWYRQDPGLGLRLIYFSYDVKMKEKGDIPEGYSVSREKKERFSLILESASTNQTSMYLCASALREDYEQYFGPGTRLTVT.

The chain has TRBV9 and TRBJ2-3; no clear D gene. The CDR3 extends over 16 amino acids. Germline V gene data show CDR1 as SGDLS and CDR2 as YYNGEE. The V and J ends lost 0 bases and 7 bases respectively, with 18 bases between them. The DNA for the CDR3 is TGTGCCAGCAGCGTAGCGCGGATAACCGGTCCCAATACGCAGTATTTT. Encoded protein: CASSVARITGPNTQYF.

V gene TRBV5-6 combines with J gene TRBJ1-1; weak D call: TRBD1 (6 bases). The CDR3 spans 11 residues. Germline-derived CDR1 and CDR2 are SGHDT and YYEEEE. Trimming removed 4 bases at V and 7 bases at J, with 8 bases between. Written as DNA, the CDR3 is TGTGCCAGCAGCCAGGACAGTGAAGCTTTCTTT. It encodes CASSQDSEAFF.

The rearrangement links TRBV2 to TRBJ1-5; D call uncertain. CDR1 SNHLY and CDR2 FYNNEI come from the germline V gene. The CDR3 loop spans 16 amino acids. V was pared by 4 bases and J by 1 base, with 14 bases between. CDR3 amino acids: CASSGDGERSNQPQHF. The CDR3 DNA follows: TGTGCCAGCAGTGGGGATGGGGAGAGGAGCAATCAGCCCCAGCATTTT.

The V and J genes are TRBV2 and TRBJ2-7, with no clear D. Germline V gene lookup returns CDR1 SNHLY and CDR2 FYNNEI. The CDR3 is 14 residues long. The germline V and J ends were trimmed by 1 base and 6 bases, with 13 bases remaining between them. CDR3 sequence reads: CASSEGLTWGEQYF. CDR3 sequence (DNA): TGTGCCAGCAGTGAAGGCCTAACATGGGGCGAGCAGTACTTC. The whole variable domain, filled in from reference TRBV2 and TRBJ2-7, reads EPEVTQTPSHQVTQMGQEVILRCVPISNHLYFYWYRQILGQKVEFLVSFYNNEISEKSEIFDDQFSVERPDGSNFTLKIRSTKLEDSAMYFCASSEGLTWGEQYFGPGTRLTVT.

The chain joins TRBV6-5 to TRBJ2-7; 9 bases are a match to TRBD1. Germline trimming cut 5 bases from V and 6 bases from J; bases unmatched to any gene: 8. Germline V CDR1 and CDR2: MNHEY, SVGAGI. The length of the CDR3 is 14 residues. The CDR3 nucleotides read TGTGCCAGCAGTCCGCCCGGGACAGGGAGCGAGCAGTACTTC. This gives the protein CASSPPGTGSEQYF.

The gene calls are TRBV29-1 and TRBJ1-2; the D is unclear. Trimming shortened V by 7 bases and J by 2 bases, and 17 bases separated the two germline ends. Germline lookup yields CDR1 SQVTM and CDR2 ANQGSEA. This CDR3 contains 14 residues. For the CDR3, the DNA is TGCAGCGGCTTACTAATCGGTCAGAACTATGGCTACACCTTC. Translated, it gives CSGLLIGQNYGYTF.

The CDR3 sequence is CATSGADNYGYTF. The CDR3, as DNA: TGTGCCACAAGCGGGGCGGATAACTATGGCTACACCTTC. The genes are TRBV13 and TRBJ1-2; D is perhaps TRBD1 (5 bases). Germline V gene data show CDR1 as PRHDT and CDR2 as FYEKMQ (reference sequence). V was trimmed by 10 bases and J by 1 base, leaving 13 bases between them. The CDR3 is made up of 13 amino acids. The variable domain in full, completed from reference TRBV13 and TRBJ1-2, reads AAGVIQSPRHLIKEKRETATLKCYPIPRHDTVYWYQQGPGQDPQFLISFYEKMQSDKGSIPDRFSAQQFSDYHSELNMSSLELGDSALYFCATSGADNYGYTFGSGTRLTVV.

The chain is built from TRBV6-5 and TRBJ2-7; D tentatively fits TRBD1 or TRBD2 (5 bases each). The V and J ends lost 2 bases and 3 bases respectively, with 11 bases between them. There are 14 residues in the CDR3. Germline lookup yields CDR1 MNHEY and CDR2 SVGAGI. This CDR3 reads CASSYLGPDYEQYF. The CDR3 region has the DNA TGTGCCAGCAGTTACCTGGGACCCGACTACGAGCAGTACTTC.

The V gene is TRBV9, the J gene TRBJ2-1; 12 nucleotides agree with TRBD2. The V gene end was trimmed by 3 bases and the J gene end by 5 bases; junction bases not matched to a gene: 6. Germline V lookup: CDR1 SGDLS, CDR2 YYNGEE. The CDR3 covers 16 residues. The CDR3 here is CASSARTSGRNNEQFF. The DNA for the CDR3 is TGTGCCAGCAGCGCCCGAACTAGCGGGAGGAACAATGAGCAGTTCTTC.

This rearrangement joins TRBV7-8 to TRBJ2-7; D call uncertain. Per the germline V gene, CDR1 is SGHVS and CDR2 is FQNEAQ. Between the trimmed V and J ends, which lost 6 bases and 6 bases, there was a span of 12 bases. The CDR3 covers 12 residues. CDR3: CASSSYWGEQYF. CDR3 DNA: TGTGCCAGCAGTTCATATTGGGGCGAGCAGTACTTC.

This chain links TRBV29-1 with TRBJ2-3; 7 bases are shared with TRBD2. V was pared by 2 bases and J by 3 bases, with 11 bases of the junction left unmatched. The CDR3 runs to 16 residues. CDR1 and CDR2 (germline): SQVTM, ANQGSEA. The CDR3 nucleotides are TGCAGCGTTGAAAGCGGATTAGCGGGCTCAACAGATACGCAGTATTTT. It specifies CSVESGLAGSTDTQYF.